These 22 T cell receptor beta chains came from one sample sequenced in a study of CD8 T cells in ankylosing spondylitis. TCRdb used MiXCR to reprocess the 5' RACE reads, holding one entry per CDR3 protein. This table has nearly 350,000 distinct CDR3 sequences, roughly 14% appearing once. Source material: blood, either unsorted or a sorted T cell fraction (not recorded which). The receptors come from a male donor with ankylosing spondylitis or in good health (not recorded which).

This clonotype has ten or more counts. V usage is TRBV7-2 and J usage is TRBJ2-2, with no clear D. This CDR3 has 17 residues. The germline CDR1 and CDR2 sequences are SGHTA and FQGNSA. V was pared by 7 bases and J by 3 bases, with 21 bases between. This CDR3 is CASTLLLRGLDTGELFF. The CDR3 nucleotides read TGTGCCAGCACCCTACTGCTTCGAGGTCTAGACACCGGGGAGCTGTTTTTT.

Ten or more counts support this clonotype. Germline is not matched at one junction end, which may reflect a read error. The CDR3 sequence is CASSLASGSYEQYF. DNA for the CDR3: TGCGCCAGCAGCTTGGCAAGCGGGAGCTACGAGCAGTACTTC. The chain couples TRBV12-3 or TRBV12-4 to TRBJ2-7; TRBD2 matches 8 bases. The CDR3 consists of 14 residues.

The table lists this clonotype with a few counts. The chain couples TRBV28 to TRBJ2-1; D is possibly TRBD1 (6 bases). The length of the CDR3 is 13 residues. CDR1 and CDR2 from the germline V gene are MDHEN and SYDVKM. The ends were cut back, 5 bases at V and 4 bases at J, with 9 bases in the middle. As DNA, the CDR3 is TGTGCCAGCAGTACACAGGGTTACAATGAGCAGTTCTTC. It codes for CASSTQGYNEQFF.

The J gene is TRBJ1-1, the V gene TRBV12-5, with 7 positions matching TRBD1. Germline trimming cut 6 bases from V and 3 bases from J; bases unmatched to any gene: 4. This CDR3 is built from 13 residues. Per germline, CDR1 LGHNT and CDR2 FRNRAP. CDR3: CASGSQGDTEAFF. The CDR3 nucleotides are TGTGCTAGTGGAAGCCAGGGGGACACTGAAGCTTTCTTT.

This clonotype has ten or more counts. The chain combines TRBV5-1 with TRBJ2-1, with D hard to call. V lost 0 bases and J 6 bases, leaving 4 bases between the germline ends. The CDR3 consists of 12 residues. Per the germline V gene, CDR1 is SGHRS and CDR2 is YFSETQ. CDR3 nucleotide sequence: TGCGCCAGCAGCTTGGGGTCCAATGAGCAGTTCTTC. This codes for CASSLGSNEQFF.

This clonotype was detected many times. This chain uses TRBV4-1 with TRBJ1-2; D not certain. The CDR3 runs to 15 residues. Germline V gene data show CDR1 as MGHRA and CDR2 as YSYEKL. Trimming shortened V by 0 bases and J by 2 bases, and 10 bases separated the two germline ends. CDR3 residues: CASSQDGKKNYGYTF. CDR3 nucleotides: TGCGCCAGCAGCCAAGATGGGAAGAAGAACTATGGCTACACCTTC.

CDR3 DNA: TGCAGCGTTGGGTCCGTTTTAGGGGGCGCACGAACCTACGAGCAGTACTTC. The encoded protein is CSVGSVLGGARTYEQYF. This chain uses TRBV29-1 with TRBJ2-7, with TRBD1 identical over 7 bases. V dropped 4 bases and J dropped 2; count of bases not matched to a gene: 17. Germline values: CDR1 SQVTM, CDR2 ANQGSEA. The CDR3 contains 17 residues.

This chain joins TRBV2 and TRBJ2-3, with D possibly matching TRBD1 (5 bases). Trimming cost V 4 bases and J 13 bases, with 9 bases left between them. The CDR3 runs to 10 residues. CDR1 and CDR2 (germline): SNHLY, FYNNEI. CDR3 amino acids: CASSVGQEYF. In DNA, the CDR3 is TGTGCCAGCAGTGTCGGACAAGAGTATTTT.

This sequence joins TRBV5-1 and TRBJ2-7, with 11 bases that match TRBD1. The CDR3 runs to 14 residues. CDR1 and CDR2 from the germline V gene are SGHRS and YFSETQ. With V trimmed by 3 bases and J by 4 bases, 3 bases remained unmatched. In DNA form, the CDR3 reads TGCGCCAGCAGCTGGGGACAGGGGGAGTACGAGCAGTACTTC. Amino acids: CASSWGQGEYEQYF.

The chain recombines TRBV20-1 with TRBJ2-7; 8 bases line up with TRBD1. Germline CDR1 and CDR2: DFQATT and SNEGSKA (reference sequence). CDR3 length: 12 residues. After removal of 5 bases from V and 4 bases from J, the junction contained 4 bases not matched to a gene. CDR3 bases: TGCAGTGCTGCCAGGGGGCTATACGAGCAGTACTTC. As protein: CSAARGLYEQYF.

The V gene is TRBV5-1, the J gene TRBJ2-7, with TRBD1 identical over 9 bases. The CDR3 consists of 13 residues. Looked up from germline, CDR1 is SGHRS and CDR2 is YFSETQ. The trim removed 3 bases at V and 5 bases at J, leaving 3 bases unmatched. For the CDR3, the DNA is TGCGCCAGCAGCTCCGACAGGGGGAACGAGCAGTACTTC. Translation: CASSSDRGNEQYF.

The J gene is TRBJ2-3, the V gene TRBV28, with D possibly TRBD2 on 7 matching bases. The CDR3 runs 14 residues. The V gene lost 7 bases and the J gene lost 5 bases, with 16 bases spanning the gap. Germline V CDR1 and CDR2: MDHEN, SYDVKM. CDR3 in amino acids: CASTTGGPIDTQYF. The CDR3 region has the DNA TGTGCCAGCACAACCGGGGGGCCTATAGATACGCAGTATTTT.

A few counts support this clonotype. This chain connects TRBV5-1 to TRBJ2-5; 7 bases agree with TRBD1. V shed 1 base and J 1 base; nucleotides not matched to a gene: 1. There are 14 residues in the CDR3. Germline V gene lookup returns CDR1 SGHRS and CDR2 YFSETQ. The CDR3 reads CASSLTGAQETQYF. Here the CDR3 DNA reads TGCGCCAGCAGCTTGACAGGGGCCCAAGAGACCCAGTACTTC.

This clonotype was recorded a few times. CDR3 nucleotides: TGTGCCACCACACAGGGGGCCAGGAACATTCAGTACTTC. The encoded protein is CATTQGARNIQYF. The chain is built from TRBV6-6 and TRBJ2-4; 9 positions match TRBD1. The germline V gene encodes CDR1 MNHNY and CDR2 SVGAGI (reference sequence). The CDR3 is made up of 13 amino acids. The trim removed 10 bases at V and 7 bases at J, leaving 8 bases unmatched.

This clonotype has at least ten counts. The CDR3, as DNA: TGTGCCAGCAGTCCCGGGACAGACGGCGGCTACACCTTC. Encoded protein: CASSPGTDGGYTF. The chain uses TRBV12-3 or TRBV12-4 and TRBJ1-2; 7 nucleotides line up with TRBD1. Unmatched junction bases numbered 8, after V lost 5 bases and J lost 8 bases. This CDR3 comprises 13 residues.

This clonotype was seen only a few times. The rearrangement links TRBV14 to TRBJ2-1; 8 bases are shared with TRBD1. Germline CDR1 is SGHDN and CDR2 is FVKESK. With V trimmed by 0 bases and J by 14 bases, 6 bases remained unmatched. The CDR3 extends over 13 amino acids. The CDR3 region is CASSQDRGLSKFF. In DNA form, the CDR3 reads TGTGCCAGCAGCCAAGACAGGGGGCTAAGTAAGTTCTTC. The full variable domain, completed using reference TRBV14 and TRBJ2-1, is EAGVTQFPSHSVIEKGQTVTLRCDPISGHDNLYWYRRVMGKEIKFLLHFVKESKQDESGMPNNRFLAERTGGTYSTLKVQPAELEDSGVYFCASSQDRGLSKFFGPGTRLTVL.

This clonotype was counted many times. The chain recombines TRBV7-9 with TRBJ2-5, with D tentatively TRBD1 or TRBD2 (5 bases each). The length of the CDR3 is 14 residues. Germline CDR1 and CDR2: SEHNR and FQNEAQ (reference sequence). Trimming cost V 2 bases and J 5 bases, with 12 bases left between them. The CDR3 DNA reads TGTGCCAGCAGCTTAATGACCGAGGGGGAGACCCAGTACTTC. This sequence encodes CASSLMTEGETQYF. Drawing the rest from reference TRBV7-9 and TRBJ2-5, the complete variable domain is DTGVSQNPRHKITKRGQNVTFRCDPISEHNRLYWYRQTLGQGPEFLTYFQNEAQLEKSRLLSDRFSAERPKGSFSTLEIQRTEQGDSAMYLCASSLMTEGETQYFGPGTRLLVL.

The V and J genes are TRBV6-2 or TRBV6-3 and TRBJ2-1; possible D gene TRBD2, 6 bases. This CDR3 region has 15 residues. Between the trimmed V and J ends, which lost 2 bases and 1 base, there was a span of 9 bases. Per the germline V gene, CDR1 is MNHEY and CDR2 is SVGEGT. CDR3 loop: CASSYMAGSYNEQFF. The CDR3 DNA reads TGTGCCAGCAGTTACATGGCGGGGTCCTACAATGAGCAGTTCTTC.

This clonotype has more than one count but fewer than ten. The chain joins TRBV5-1 to TRBJ2-7; D gene ambiguous. Trimming took off 4 bases at V and 0 bases at J, with 17 bases between the two ends. Germline assignment: CDR1 SGHRS and CDR2 YFSETQ. The CDR3 runs to 16 residues. This CDR3 reads CASSPDGRWSSYEQYF. The CDR3 region has the DNA TGCGCCAGCAGCCCTGACGGTAGGTGGAGCTCCTACGAGCAGTACTTC.

The CDR3 coding sequence is TGCAGTGCTAGGACTAGCGGCCTCGTGGAGACCCAGTACTTC. Encoded protein: CSARTSGLVETQYF. The rearrangement links TRBV20-1 to TRBJ2-5; 9 bases line up with TRBD2. The germline CDR1 and CDR2 sequences are DFQATT and SNEGSKA (reference sequence). Trimming at V came to 3 bases and at J to 5 bases, leaving 7 bases not matched to a gene. The CDR3 extends over 14 amino acids.

This sequence joins TRBV10-3 and TRBJ2-5; D uncertain. Per the germline V gene, CDR1 is ENHRY and CDR2 is SYGVKD. This CDR3 region has 13 residues. Trimming removed 3 bases from V and 4 bases from J, with 9 bases in between. This chain's CDR3 is CAISEGLRETQYF. The DNA of the CDR3 is TGTGCCATCAGTGAAGGATTACGAGAGACCCAGTACTTC.

The V gene is TRBV9, the J gene TRBJ1-6; D gene unclear. The CDR3 totals 12 residues. The germline V gene encodes CDR1 SGDLS and CDR2 YYNGEE. The V and J ends lost 4 bases and 10 bases respectively, with 9 bases between them. The DNA of the CDR3 is TGTGCCAGCAGCCTTCCGAACTCACCCCTCCACTTT. This sequence encodes CASSLPNSPLHF.